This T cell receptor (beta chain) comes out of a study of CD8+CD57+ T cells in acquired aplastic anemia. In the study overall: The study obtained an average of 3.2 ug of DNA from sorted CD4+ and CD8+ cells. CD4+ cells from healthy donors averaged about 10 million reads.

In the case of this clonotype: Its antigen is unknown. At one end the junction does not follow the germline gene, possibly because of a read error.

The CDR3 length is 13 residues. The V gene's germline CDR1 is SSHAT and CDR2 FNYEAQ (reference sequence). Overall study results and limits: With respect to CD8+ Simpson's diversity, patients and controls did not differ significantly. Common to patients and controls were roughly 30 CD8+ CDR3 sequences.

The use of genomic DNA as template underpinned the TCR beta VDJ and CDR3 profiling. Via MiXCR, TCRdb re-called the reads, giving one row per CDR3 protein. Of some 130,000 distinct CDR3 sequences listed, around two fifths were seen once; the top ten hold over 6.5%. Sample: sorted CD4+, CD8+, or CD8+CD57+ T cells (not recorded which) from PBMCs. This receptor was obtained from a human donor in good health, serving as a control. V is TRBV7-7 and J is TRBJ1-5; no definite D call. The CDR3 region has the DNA TGTGCTAGCAGCTTTAATATAGGACAGCCCCAGCATTTT. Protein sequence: CASSFNIGQPQHF.